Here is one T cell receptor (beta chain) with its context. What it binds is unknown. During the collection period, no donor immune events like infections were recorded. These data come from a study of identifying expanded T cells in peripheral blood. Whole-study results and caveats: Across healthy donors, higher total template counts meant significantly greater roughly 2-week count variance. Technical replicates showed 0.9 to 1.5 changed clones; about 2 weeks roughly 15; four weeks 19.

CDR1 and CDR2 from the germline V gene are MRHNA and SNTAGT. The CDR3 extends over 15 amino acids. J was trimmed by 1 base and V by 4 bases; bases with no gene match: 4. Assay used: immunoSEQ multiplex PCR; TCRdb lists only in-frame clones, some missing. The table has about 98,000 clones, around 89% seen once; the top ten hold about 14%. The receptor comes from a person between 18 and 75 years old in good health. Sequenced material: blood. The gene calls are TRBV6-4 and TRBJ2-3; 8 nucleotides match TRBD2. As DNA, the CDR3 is TGTGCCAGCAGTGCGGGGGGGCTAGGCACAGATACGCAGTATTTT. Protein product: CASSAGGLGTDTQYF.